This TCR beta chain was sequenced for a study of T cells in Graves' hyperthyroidism and ophthalmopathy. Researchers took RNA transcripts and amplified the TCR beta CDR3 regions from them. HTBI primers were employed in a first-round RT-PCR of the TCR CDR3. Each CDR3 protein is one row after TCRdb ran MiXCR on the multiplex PCR reads. The table records around 700,000 distinct CDR3 sequences, roughly a sixth of them present only once. With 0 bases removed from V and 4 bases from J, the gap between germline ends came to 11 bases. Germline CDR1 reads SGHRS; CDR2 reads YFSETQ. The CDR3 spans 15 residues. This clonotype turned up a few times.

This clonotype was sampled from a woman in her forties or fifties with Graves' hyperthyroidism that later progressed to Graves' ophthalmopathy. The sequencing sample was made of blood. This chain connects TRBV5-1 to TRBJ1-5; TRBD1 is a possible D gene (5 bases). The CDR3: CASSLDGHGNQPQHF. The CDR3 DNA sequence: TGCGCCAGCAGCTTGGACGGACACGGTAATCAGCCCCAGCATTTT.